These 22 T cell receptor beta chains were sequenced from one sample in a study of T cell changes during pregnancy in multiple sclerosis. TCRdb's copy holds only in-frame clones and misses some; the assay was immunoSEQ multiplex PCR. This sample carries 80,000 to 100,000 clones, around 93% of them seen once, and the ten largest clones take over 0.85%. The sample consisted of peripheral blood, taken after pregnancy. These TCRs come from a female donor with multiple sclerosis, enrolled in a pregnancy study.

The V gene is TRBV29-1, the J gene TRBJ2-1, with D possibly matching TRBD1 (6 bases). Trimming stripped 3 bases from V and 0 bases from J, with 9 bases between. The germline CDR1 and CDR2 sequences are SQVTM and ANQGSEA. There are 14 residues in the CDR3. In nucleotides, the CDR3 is TGCAGCGTTGACGAGGACAGCTCCTACAATGAGCAGTTCTTC. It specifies CSVDEDSSYNEQFF.

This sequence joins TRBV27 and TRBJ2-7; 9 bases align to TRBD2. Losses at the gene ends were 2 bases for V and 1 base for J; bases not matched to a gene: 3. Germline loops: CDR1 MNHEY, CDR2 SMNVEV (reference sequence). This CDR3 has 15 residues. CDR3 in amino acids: CASSLASGTSYEQYF. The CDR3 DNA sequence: TGTGCCAGCAGTTTAGCTAGCGGGACTTCCTACGAGCAGTACTTC.

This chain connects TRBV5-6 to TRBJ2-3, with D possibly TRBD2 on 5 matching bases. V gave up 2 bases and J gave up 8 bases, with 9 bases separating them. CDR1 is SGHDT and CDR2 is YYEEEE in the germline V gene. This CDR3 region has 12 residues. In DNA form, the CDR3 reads TGTGCCAGCAGCTTTTTGGAGGTTACGCAGTATTTT. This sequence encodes CASSFLEVTQYF. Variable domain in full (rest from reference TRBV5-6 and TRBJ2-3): DAGVTQSPTHLIKTRGQQVTLRCSPKSGHDTVSWYQQALGQGPQFIFQYYEEEERQRGNFPDRFSGHQFPNYSSELNVNALLLGDSALYLCASSFLEVTQYFGPGTRLTVL.

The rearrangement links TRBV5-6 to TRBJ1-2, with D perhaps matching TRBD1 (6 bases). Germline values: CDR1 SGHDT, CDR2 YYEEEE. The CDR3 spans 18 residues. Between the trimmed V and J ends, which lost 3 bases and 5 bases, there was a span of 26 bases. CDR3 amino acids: CASSSNRDNFKHSYGYTF. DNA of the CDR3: TGTGCCAGCAGCTCGAACCGGGACAACTTTAAACACTCATATGGCTACACCTTC.

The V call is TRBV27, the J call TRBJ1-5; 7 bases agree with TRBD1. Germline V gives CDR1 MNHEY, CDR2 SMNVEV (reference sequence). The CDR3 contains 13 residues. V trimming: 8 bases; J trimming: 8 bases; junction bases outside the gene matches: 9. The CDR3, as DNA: TGTGCCAGCTCAGGGGGTGGGCGGGAGCCCCAGCATTTT. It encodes CASSGGGREPQHF.

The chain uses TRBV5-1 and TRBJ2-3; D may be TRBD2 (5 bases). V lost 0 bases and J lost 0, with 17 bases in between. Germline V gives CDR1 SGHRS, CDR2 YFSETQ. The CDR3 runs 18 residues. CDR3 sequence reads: CASSLEEEASPSTDTQYF. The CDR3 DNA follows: TGCGCCAGCAGCTTGGAAGAAGAGGCTAGCCCTAGCACAGATACGCAGTATTTT.

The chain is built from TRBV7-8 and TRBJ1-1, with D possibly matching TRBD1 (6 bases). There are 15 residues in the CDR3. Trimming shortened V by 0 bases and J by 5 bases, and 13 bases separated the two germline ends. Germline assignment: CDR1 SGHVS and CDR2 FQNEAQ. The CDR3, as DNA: TGTGCCAGCAGCTTAGCCGGGCCTAGGGGGACTGAAGCTTTCTTT. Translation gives CASSLAGPRGTEAFF.

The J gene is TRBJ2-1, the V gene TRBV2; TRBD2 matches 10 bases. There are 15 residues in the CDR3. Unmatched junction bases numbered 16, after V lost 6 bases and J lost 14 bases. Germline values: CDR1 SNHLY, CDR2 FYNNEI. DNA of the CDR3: TGTGCCAGCAGCAGACTAGCGGGCGGAGGGGTTTCGGAGTTCTTC. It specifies CASSRLAGGGVSEFF.

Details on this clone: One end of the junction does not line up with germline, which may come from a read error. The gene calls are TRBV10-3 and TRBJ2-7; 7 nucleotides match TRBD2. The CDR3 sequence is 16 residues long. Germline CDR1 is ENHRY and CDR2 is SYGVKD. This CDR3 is CAIREWGGLASYEQYF. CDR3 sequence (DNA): TGTGCCATCAGAGAGTGGGGGGGACTCGCCTCCTACGAGCAGTACTTC.

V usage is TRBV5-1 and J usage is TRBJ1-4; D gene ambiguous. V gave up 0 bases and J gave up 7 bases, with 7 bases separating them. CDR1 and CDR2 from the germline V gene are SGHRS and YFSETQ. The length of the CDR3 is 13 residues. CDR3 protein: CASSLGGSEKLFF. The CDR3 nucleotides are TGCGCCAGCAGCTTGGGAGGTAGTGAAAAACTGTTTTTT. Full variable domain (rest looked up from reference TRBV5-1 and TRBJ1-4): KAGVTQTPRYLIKTRGQQVTLSCSPISGHRSVSWYQQTPGQGLQFLFEYFSETQRNKGNFPGRFSGRQFSNSRSEMNVSTLELGDSALYLCASSLGGSEKLFFGSGTQLSVL.

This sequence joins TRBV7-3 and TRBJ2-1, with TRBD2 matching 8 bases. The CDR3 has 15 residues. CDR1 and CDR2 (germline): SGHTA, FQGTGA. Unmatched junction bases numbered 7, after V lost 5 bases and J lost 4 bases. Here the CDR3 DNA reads TGTGCCAGCAGCACACGCCTAGCGGGTTACAATGAGCAGTTCTTC. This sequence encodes CASSTRLAGYNEQFF.

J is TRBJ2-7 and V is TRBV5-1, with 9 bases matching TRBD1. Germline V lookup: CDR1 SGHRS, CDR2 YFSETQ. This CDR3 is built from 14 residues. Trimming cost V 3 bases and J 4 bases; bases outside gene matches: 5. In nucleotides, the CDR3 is TGCGCCAGCAGCTCGGGACAGGGCCATTACGAGCAGTACTTC. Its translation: CASSSGQGHYEQYF.

The CDR3 spells CASSFKQDSGSSTYNEQFF. CDR3 nucleotides: TGTGCCAGCAGTTTTAAGCAGGATAGCGGGAGCTCCACCTACAATGAGCAGTTCTTC. This chain links TRBV27 with TRBJ2-1; 9 bases agree with TRBD2. The CDR3 is 19 residues long. Germline V CDR1 and CDR2: MNHEY, SMNVEV (reference sequence). Trimming at V came to 3 bases and at J to 2 bases, leaving 14 bases not matched to a gene.

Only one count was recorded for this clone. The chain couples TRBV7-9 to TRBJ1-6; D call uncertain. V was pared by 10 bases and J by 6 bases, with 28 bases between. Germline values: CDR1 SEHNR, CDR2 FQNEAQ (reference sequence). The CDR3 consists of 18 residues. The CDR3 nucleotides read TGTGCCACCGAGGGCAAGATGAAGGGAAACCTTCTTAATTCACCCCTCCACTTT. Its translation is CATEGKMKGNLLNSPLHF.

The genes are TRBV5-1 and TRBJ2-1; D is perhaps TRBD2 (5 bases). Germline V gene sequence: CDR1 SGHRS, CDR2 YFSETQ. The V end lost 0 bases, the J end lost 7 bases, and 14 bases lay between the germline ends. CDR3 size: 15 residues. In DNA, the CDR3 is TGCGCCAGCAGCTTGGTTGGCGGTCGCGGGAATGAGCAGTTCTTC. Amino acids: CASSLVGGRGNEQFF.

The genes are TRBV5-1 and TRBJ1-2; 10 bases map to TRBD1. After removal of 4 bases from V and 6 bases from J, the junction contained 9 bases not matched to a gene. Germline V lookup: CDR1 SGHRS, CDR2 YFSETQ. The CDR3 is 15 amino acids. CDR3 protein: CASSHSTGGLNGYTF. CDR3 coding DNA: TGCGCCAGCAGCCATTCGACAGGGGGCCTGAATGGCTACACCTTC.

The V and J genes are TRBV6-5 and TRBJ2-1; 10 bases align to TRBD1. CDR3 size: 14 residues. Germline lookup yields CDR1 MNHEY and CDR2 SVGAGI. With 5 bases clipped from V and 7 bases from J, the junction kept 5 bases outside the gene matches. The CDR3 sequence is CASSPGQGLNEQFF. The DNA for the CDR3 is TGTGCCAGCAGTCCGGGACAGGGGTTGAATGAGCAGTTCTTC.

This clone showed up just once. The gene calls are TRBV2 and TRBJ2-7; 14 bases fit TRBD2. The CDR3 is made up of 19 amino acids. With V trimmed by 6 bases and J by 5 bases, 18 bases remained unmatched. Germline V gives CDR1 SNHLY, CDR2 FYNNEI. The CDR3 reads CASRKSPPGTSGSGDEQYF. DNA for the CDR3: TGTGCCAGCAGGAAGAGCCCTCCTGGGACTAGCGGGAGTGGTGACGAGCAGTACTTC.

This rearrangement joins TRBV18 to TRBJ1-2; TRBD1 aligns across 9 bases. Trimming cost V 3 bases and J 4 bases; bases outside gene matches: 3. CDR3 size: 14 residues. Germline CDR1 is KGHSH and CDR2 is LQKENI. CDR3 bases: TGTGCCAGCTCACCCCCGGGACAGGGCTATGGCTACACCTTC. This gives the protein CASSPPGQGYGYTF.

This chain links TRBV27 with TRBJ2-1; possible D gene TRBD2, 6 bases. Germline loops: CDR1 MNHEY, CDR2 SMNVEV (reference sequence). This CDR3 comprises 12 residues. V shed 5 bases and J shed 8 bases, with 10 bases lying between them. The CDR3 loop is CASSLTRDEQFF. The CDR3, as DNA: TGTGCCAGCAGTCTGACTAGAGATGAGCAGTTCTTC.

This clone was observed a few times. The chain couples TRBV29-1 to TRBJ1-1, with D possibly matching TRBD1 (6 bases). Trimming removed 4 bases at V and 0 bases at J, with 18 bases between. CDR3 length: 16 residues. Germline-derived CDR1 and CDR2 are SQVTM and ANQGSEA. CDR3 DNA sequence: TGCAGCGTTGGAGGTTCGGCAGGGGCTATGAACACTGAAGCTTTCTTT. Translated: CSVGGSAGAMNTEAFF.

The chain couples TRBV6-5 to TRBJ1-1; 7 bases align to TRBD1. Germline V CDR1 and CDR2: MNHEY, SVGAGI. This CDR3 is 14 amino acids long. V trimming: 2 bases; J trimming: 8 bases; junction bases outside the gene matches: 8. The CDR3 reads CASSYEGTDREAFF. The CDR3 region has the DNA TGTGCCAGCAGTTACGAAGGGACAGACAGAGAAGCTTTCTTT.